The 16 T cell receptor beta chains reported below all come from one sample, sequenced in a study of cytomegalovirus exposure and HLA in healthy donors. Assay used: immunoSEQ multiplex PCR; TCRdb lists only in-frame clones, some missing. Of over 100,000 clones listed, around nine tenths are singletons. The sample taken for sequencing was PBMCs. These receptor sequences come from a woman younger than 35 in good health and CMV-seropositive.

The chain links TRBV5-1 to TRBJ1-1, with 8 bases lining up with TRBD1. After removal of 3 bases from V and 7 bases from J, the junction contained 5 bases not matched to a gene. This CDR3 spans 13 amino acids. CDR1 SGHRS and CDR2 YFSETQ come from the germline V gene. The CDR3 DNA reads TGCGCCAGCAGCTCGGACAGGGCCTTTGAAGCTTTCTTT. Translated, it gives CASSSDRAFEAFF. The variable domain in full, with the rest retrieved from reference TRBV5-1 and TRBJ1-1, is KAGVTQTPRYLIKTRGQQVTLSCSPISGHRSVSWYQQTPGQGLQFLFEYFSETQRNKGNFPGRFSGRQFSNSRSEMNVSTLELGDSALYLCASSSDRAFEAFFGQGTRLTVV.

The rearrangement links TRBV7-9 to TRBJ2-7, with 11 bases aligning to TRBD1. This CDR3 has 15 amino acids. CDR1 and CDR2 (germline): SEHNR, FQNEAQ (reference sequence). Unmatched junction bases numbered 7, after V lost 5 bases and J lost 4 bases. DNA of the CDR3: TGTGCCAGCAGCGACTGGACAGGGGGCGAATACGAGCAGTACTTC. Protein sequence: CASSDWTGGEYEQYF.

This clone was found once. Other DNA sequences within the sample encode an identical CDR3. The V call is TRBV18, the J call TRBJ2-3; D is ambiguous. Deletions cut 3 bases from V and 0 bases from J, with 7 bases between. The CDR3 sequence is 14 residues long. Germline V gene lookup returns CDR1 KGHSH and CDR2 LQKENI. As DNA, the CDR3 is TGTGCCAGCTCACCTGGCCATAGCACAGATACGCAGTATTTT. Its translation: CASSPGHSTDTQYF. Supplemented by reference TRBV18 and TRBJ2-3, the full variable domain reads NAGVMQNPRHLVRRRGQEARLRCSPMKGHSHVYWYRQLPEEGLKFMVYLQKENIIDESGMPKERFSAEFPKEGPSILRIQQVVRGDSAAYFCASSPGHSTDTQYFGPGTRLTVL.

The chain joins TRBV28 to TRBJ1-1, with 9 positions matching TRBD1. CDR3 length equals 14 residues. Losses at the gene ends were 5 bases for V and 7 bases for J; bases not matched to a gene: 8. From germline, CDR1 is MDHEN and CDR2 SYDVKM. In DNA, the CDR3 is TGTGCCAGCAGTCAACCGACAGGGGGTGGTGAAGCTTTCTTT. Translating gives CASSQPTGGGEAFF.

This sequence joins TRBV27 and TRBJ1-1, with D possibly TRBD1 on 6 matching bases. The germline V gene has CDR1 MNHEY and CDR2 SMNVEV (reference sequence). CDR3 size: 12 residues. V was trimmed by 3 bases and J by 11 bases, leaving 13 bases between them. CDR3 nucleotides: TGTGCCAGCAGTTTGTTGGGGGCCCTCGCTTTCTTT. The encoded protein is CASSLLGALAFF.

The chain couples TRBV5-4 to TRBJ2-1, with 12 nucleotides matching TRBD2. CDR3 size: 15 residues. Germline loops: CDR1 SGHNT, CDR2 YYREEE (reference sequence). V lost 2 bases to trimming and J lost 8 bases; unmatched junction nucleotides: 5. CDR3 protein: CASSLLAGGGDEQFF. DNA of the CDR3: TGTGCCAGCAGCTTACTAGCGGGGGGAGGCGATGAGCAGTTCTTC.

The rearrangement joins TRBV5-1 to TRBJ2-7; 10 bases agree with TRBD1. The trim removed 4 bases at V and 2 bases at J, leaving 6 bases unmatched. The CDR3 is 15 amino acids. CDR1 and CDR2 (germline): SGHRS, YFSETQ. The CDR3 sequence is CASSPAGTGAYEQYF. The CDR3 region has the DNA TGCGCCAGCAGCCCCGCCGGGACAGGGGCCTACGAGCAGTACTTC.

The V gene is TRBV20-1, the J gene TRBJ1-2; TRBD1 is a possible D gene (6 bases). The ends were cut back, 6 bases at V and 8 bases at J, with 13 bases in the middle. Germline V gene sequence: CDR1 DFQATT, CDR2 SNEGSKA (reference sequence). This CDR3 has 11 residues. The CDR3 spells CSAPTGPGYTF. The CDR3 DNA reads TGCAGTGCGCCTACAGGGCCCGGCTACACCTTC.

The table lists this clone with a count of one. The chain is built from TRBV10-3 and TRBJ2-1; TRBD2 matches 11 bases. CDR3 length: 14 residues. Germline CDR1 and CDR2: ENHRY and SYGVKD. V lost 3 bases to trimming and J lost 8 bases; unmatched junction nucleotides: 3. The CDR3 loop is CAISELAGVDEQFF. For the CDR3, the DNA is TGTGCCATCAGTGAACTAGCGGGAGTGGATGAGCAGTTCTTC.

The chain links TRBV25-1 to TRBJ1-1; the match to TRBD1 covers 8 bases. Per germline, CDR1 MGHDK and CDR2 SYGVNS. The CDR3 consists of 13 residues. V gave up 6 bases and J gave up 2 bases; unmatched junction bases: 2. The CDR3 reads CASRQGGNTEAFF. The CDR3 bases are TGTGCCAGCAGACAGGGGGGAAACACTGAAGCTTTCTTT.

This rearrangement joins TRBV18 to TRBJ1-5; no firm D call. Germline V gene data show CDR1 as KGHSH and CDR2 as LQKENI. V was shortened by 5 bases and J by 3 bases, with 11 bases between the two germline ends. The CDR3 contains 14 residues. As DNA, the CDR3 is TGTGCCAGCTCAGACTCGGGTTTCAATCAGCCCCAGCATTTT. It encodes CASSDSGFNQPQHF.

The V and J genes are TRBV15 and TRBJ2-1, with D perhaps matching TRBD1 (5 bases). Germline values: CDR1 LNHNV, CDR2 YYDKDF (reference sequence). The CDR3 sequence is 14 residues long. Trimming cost V 5 bases and J 2 bases, with 10 bases left between them. As DNA, the CDR3 is TGTGCCACCAGCCCGGACACCACCTACAATGAGCAGTTCTTC. Protein sequence: CATSPDTTYNEQFF.

This clone was observed once. V usage is TRBV4-2 and J usage is TRBJ2-2; 14 positions agree with TRBD2. Unmatched junction bases numbered 6, after V lost 2 bases and J lost 7 bases. This CDR3 is 17 amino acids long. CDR1 and CDR2 (germline): LGHNA, YNFKEQ. This CDR3 is CASSQLGLAGGHGELFF. The DNA of the CDR3 is TGTGCCAGCAGCCAACTAGGACTAGCGGGAGGCCACGGGGAGCTGTTTTTT.

The rearrangement uses TRBV5-1 and TRBJ2-7; 7 bases are shared with TRBD1. Germline loops: CDR1 SGHRS, CDR2 YFSETQ. With V trimmed by 4 bases and J by 0 bases, 4 bases remained unmatched. The CDR3 has 14 amino acids. Written as DNA, the CDR3 is TGCGCCAGCAGCGAGACAGGGAGCTCCTACGAGCAGTACTTC. Protein: CASSETGSSYEQYF.

The CDR3 nucleotides are TGTGCCAGCAGTTTATCAGGACAGGGACTTTTGTTGTACAATGAGCAGTTCTTC. Translation: CASSLSGQGLLLYNEQFF. This chain links TRBV27 with TRBJ2-1; 8 bases map to TRBD1. CDR1 and CDR2 from the germline V gene are MNHEY and SMNVEV (reference sequence). The CDR3 is 18 amino acids. The trim removed 0 bases at V and 4 bases at J, leaving 11 bases unmatched.

This chain links TRBV28 with TRBJ1-1; 10 bases are a match to TRBD1. The V segment lost 10 bases and the J segment 9 bases; nucleotides outside the gene matches: 11. The germline CDR1 and CDR2 sequences are MDHEN and SYDVKM. The CDR3 sequence is 13 residues long. CDR3 coding DNA: TGTGCCACCCTCGACAGGGGGCGGATGAAAGCTTTCTTT. The encoded protein is CATLDRGRMKAFF.